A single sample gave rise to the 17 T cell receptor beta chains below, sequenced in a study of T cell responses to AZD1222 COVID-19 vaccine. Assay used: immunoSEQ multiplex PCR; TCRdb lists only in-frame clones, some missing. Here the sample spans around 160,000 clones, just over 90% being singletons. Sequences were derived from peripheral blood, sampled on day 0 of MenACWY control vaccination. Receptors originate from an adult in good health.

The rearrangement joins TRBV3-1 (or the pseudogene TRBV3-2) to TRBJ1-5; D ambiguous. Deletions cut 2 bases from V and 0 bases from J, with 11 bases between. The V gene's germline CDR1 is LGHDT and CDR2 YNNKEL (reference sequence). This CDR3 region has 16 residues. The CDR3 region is CASSQSVTISNQPQHF. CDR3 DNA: TGTGCCAGCAGCCAATCGGTAACGATTAGCAATCAGCCCCAGCATTTT.

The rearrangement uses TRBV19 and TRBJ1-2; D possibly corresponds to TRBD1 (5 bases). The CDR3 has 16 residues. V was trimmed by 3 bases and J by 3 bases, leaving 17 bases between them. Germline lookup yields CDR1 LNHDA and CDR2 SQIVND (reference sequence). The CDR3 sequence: CASSMYGGVLDYGYTF. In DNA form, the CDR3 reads TGTGCCAGTAGTATGTATGGAGGGGTCCTCGACTATGGCTACACCTTC.

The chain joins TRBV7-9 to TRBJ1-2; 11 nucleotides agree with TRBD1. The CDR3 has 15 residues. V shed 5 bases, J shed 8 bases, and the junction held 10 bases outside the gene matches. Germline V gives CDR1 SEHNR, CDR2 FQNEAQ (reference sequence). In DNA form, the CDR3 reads TGTGCCAGCAGCCTTTACCGGGACAGGGGGGTCGGCTACACCTTC. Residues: CASSLYRDRGVGYTF.

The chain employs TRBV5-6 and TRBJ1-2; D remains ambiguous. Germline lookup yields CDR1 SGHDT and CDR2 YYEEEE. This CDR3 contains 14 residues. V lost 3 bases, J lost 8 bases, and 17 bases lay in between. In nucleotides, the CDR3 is TGTGCCAGCAGCTGGGCGGTGCGGGTAGCGGGCTACACCTTC. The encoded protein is CASSWAVRVAGYTF.

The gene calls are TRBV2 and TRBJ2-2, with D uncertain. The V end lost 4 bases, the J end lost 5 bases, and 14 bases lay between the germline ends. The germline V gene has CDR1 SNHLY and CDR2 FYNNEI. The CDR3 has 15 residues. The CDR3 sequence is CASSGGRVPTGELFF. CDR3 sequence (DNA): TGTGCCAGCAGTGGGGGTCGGGTACCGACCGGGGAGCTGTTTTTT.

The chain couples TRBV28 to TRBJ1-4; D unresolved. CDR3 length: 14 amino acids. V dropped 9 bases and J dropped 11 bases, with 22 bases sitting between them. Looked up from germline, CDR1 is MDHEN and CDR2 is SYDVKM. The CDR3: CASSAEGRLRKLFF. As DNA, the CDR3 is TGTGCCAGTAGCGCCGAGGGCCGTTTGAGGAAACTGTTTTTT.

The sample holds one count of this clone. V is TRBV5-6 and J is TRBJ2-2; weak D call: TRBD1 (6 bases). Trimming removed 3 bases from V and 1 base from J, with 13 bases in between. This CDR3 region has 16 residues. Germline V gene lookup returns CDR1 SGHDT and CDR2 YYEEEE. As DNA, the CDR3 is TGTGCCAGCAGCTGGGGGTTACAGGGGAACACCGGGGAGCTGTTTTTT. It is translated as CASSWGLQGNTGELFF.

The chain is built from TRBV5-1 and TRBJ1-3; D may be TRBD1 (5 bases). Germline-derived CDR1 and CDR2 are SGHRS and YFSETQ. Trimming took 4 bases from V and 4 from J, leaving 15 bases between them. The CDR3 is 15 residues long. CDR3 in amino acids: CASSAQGTGGNTIYF. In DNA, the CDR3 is TGCGCCAGCAGCGCACAAGGGACCGGGGGAAACACCATATATTTT. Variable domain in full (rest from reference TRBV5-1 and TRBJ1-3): KAGVTQTPRYLIKTRGQQVTLSCSPISGHRSVSWYQQTPGQGLQFLFEYFSETQRNKGNFPGRFSGRQFSNSRSEMNVSTLELGDSALYLCASSAQGTGGNTIYFGEGSWLTVV.

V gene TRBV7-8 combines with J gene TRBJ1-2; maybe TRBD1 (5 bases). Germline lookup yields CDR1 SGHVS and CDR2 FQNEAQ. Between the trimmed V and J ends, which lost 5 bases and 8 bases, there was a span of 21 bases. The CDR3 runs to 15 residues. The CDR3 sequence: CASSQGFSTAWGYTF. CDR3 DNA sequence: TGTGCCAGCAGCCAAGGTTTTTCGACAGCCTGGGGCTACACCTTC.

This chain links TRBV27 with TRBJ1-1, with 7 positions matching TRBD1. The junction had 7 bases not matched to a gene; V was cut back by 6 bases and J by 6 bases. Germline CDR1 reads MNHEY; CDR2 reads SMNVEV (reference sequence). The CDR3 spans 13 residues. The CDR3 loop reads CASRPTGTAEAFF. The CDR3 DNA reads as TGTGCCAGCAGGCCTACCGGGACAGCTGAAGCTTTCTTT.

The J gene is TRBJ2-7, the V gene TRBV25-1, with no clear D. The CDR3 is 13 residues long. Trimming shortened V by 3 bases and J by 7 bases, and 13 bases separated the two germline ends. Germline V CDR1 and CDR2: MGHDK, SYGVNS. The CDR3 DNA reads TGTGCCAGCAGTGACGTCGGTTTCCGGGAGCAGTACTTC. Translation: CASSDVGFREQYF.

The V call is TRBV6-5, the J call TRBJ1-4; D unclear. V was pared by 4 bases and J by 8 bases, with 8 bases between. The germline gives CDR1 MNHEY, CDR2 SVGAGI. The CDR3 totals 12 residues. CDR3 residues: CASSSVGEKLFF. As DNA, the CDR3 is TGTGCCAGCAGTTCCGTGGGGGAAAAACTGTTTTTT.

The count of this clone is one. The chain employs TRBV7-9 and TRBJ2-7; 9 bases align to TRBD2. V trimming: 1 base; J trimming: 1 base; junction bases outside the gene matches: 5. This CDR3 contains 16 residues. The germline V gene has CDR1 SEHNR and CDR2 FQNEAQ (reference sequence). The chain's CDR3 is CASSLVISGGSYEQYF. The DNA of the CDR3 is TGTGCCAGCAGCTTAGTTATTAGCGGGGGTTCCTACGAGCAGTACTTC.

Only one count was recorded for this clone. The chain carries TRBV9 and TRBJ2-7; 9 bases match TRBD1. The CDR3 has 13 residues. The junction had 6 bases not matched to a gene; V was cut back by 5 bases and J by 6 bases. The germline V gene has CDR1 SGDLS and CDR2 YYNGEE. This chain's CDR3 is CASSLGQGFEQYF. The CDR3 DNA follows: TGTGCCAGCAGTTTGGGACAGGGATTCGAGCAGTACTTC.

CDR3 nucleotides: TGTGCCAGCAGTTCAACGAGCGGGAGGAGCTCCTACGAGCAGTACTTC. This gives the protein CASSSTSGRSSYEQYF. V usage is TRBV27 and J usage is TRBJ2-7; 9 bases align to TRBD2. The CDR3 spans 16 residues. Germline CDR1 MNHEY, CDR2 SMNVEV (reference sequence). Unmatched junction bases numbered 7, after V lost 4 bases and J lost 0 bases.

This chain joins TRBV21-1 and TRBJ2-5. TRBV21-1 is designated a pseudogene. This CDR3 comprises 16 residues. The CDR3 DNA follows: TGTGCCAGCACCCCAATCCGGGACCTTATCGTAGTGACCCAGTACTTC. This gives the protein CASTPIRDLIVVTQYF.

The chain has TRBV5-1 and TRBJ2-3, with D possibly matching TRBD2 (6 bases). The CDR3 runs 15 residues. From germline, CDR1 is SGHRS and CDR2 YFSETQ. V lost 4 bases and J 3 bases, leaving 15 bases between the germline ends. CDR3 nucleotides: TGCGCCAGCAGCCCCACCCCGACTAGTACAGATACGCAGTATTTT. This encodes CASSPTPTSTDTQYF.